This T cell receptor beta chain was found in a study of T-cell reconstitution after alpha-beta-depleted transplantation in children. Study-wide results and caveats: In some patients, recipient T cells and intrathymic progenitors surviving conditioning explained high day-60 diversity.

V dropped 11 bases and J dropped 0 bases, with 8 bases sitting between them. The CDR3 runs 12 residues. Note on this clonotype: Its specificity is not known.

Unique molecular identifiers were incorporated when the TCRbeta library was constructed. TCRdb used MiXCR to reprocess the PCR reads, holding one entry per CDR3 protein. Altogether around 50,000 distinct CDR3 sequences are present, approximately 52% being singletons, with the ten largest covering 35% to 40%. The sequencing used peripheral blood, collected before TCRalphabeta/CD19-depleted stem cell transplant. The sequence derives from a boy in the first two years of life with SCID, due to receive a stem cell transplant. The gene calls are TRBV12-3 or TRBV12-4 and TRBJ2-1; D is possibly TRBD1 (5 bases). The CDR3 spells CAQGTSYNEQFF. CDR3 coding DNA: TGTGCCCAGGGAACCTCCTACAATGAGCAGTTCTTC.